These T cell receptor beta chains were read from a single sample in a study of tumor and adjacent non-tumor tissue in lung cancer. MiXCR was run by TCRdb on the multiplex PCR reads, yielding one entry per CDR3 protein. The table includes about 200,000 distinct CDR3 sequences, 71% detected once. Input material: lung tumor tissue. The receptors were sampled from a man aged 55 to 70 with non-small cell lung cancer. The CDR3 runs from the conserved cysteine through the conserved F or W. A D gene is named only where the DNA matches it firmly. Clone size is given for some rows only: seen once, a few or many times, or a class if the clone is expanded.

J gene	clone size	D gene	V gene	CDR3 DNA	CDR3 protein
TRBJ2-5	.	.	TRBV11-3	TGTGCCAGCAGCTCGCACCAAGAGACTAAGTACTTC	CASSSHQETKYF
TRBJ2-2	.	.	TRBV5-4	TGTGCCAGCAGTTCGGACCCGATGGGGGCCGGGGAGCTGTTTTTC	CASSSDPMGAGELFF
TRBJ2-7	.	TRBD2	TRBV20-1	TGCAGTGCTAGAGGGCGGGGGGGCAACGGGCAGTACTTC	CSARGRGGNGQYF
TRBJ1-6	.	.	TRBV12-3/TRBV12-4	TGTGCCAGCAACTCTAGGCTTTCACCCCTCCAATTT	CASNSRLSPLQF
TRBJ1-6	few	TRBD1	TRBV12-3/TRBV12-4	TGTGCCAGCAGAATAGACAGGGTTGGTTCACCCCTCCACTTT	CASRIDRVGSPLHF
TRBJ2-7	few	.	TRBV6-5	TGTGCCAGCGCACCTAGCACGGGCGAGCAGTACTTC	CASAPSTGEQYF
TRBJ2-5	.	.	TRBV12-3/TRBV12-4	TGTGTCAGCAGCCTCCCAAGCACACAAGAGAACCAGTGCTTC	CVSSLPSTQENQCF
TRBJ1-3	.	.	TRBV19	TGTGCCAGTAGTACCTCTGGAAACACCATATATTTT	CASSTSGNTIYF
TRBJ1-6	.	.	TRBV20-1	TGCAGTGTCACCTTGACTGGGGCTTCACCCCTTCACTTT	CSVTLTGASPLHF
TRBJ1-4	.	.	TRBV28	TGTGCCAACAGTCCTCAACTTTACGAAAAACTGTTTTTC	CANSPQLYEKLFF
TRBJ1-1	many	TRBD1	TRBV11-3	TGTGCCAGCAGCTACGACAGGGGAGGCAGTGCTTTCTTT	CASSYDRGGSAFF
TRBJ2-2	.	.	TRBV11-2	TGTGCCAGCACCTTAAGCCACTCCGGGATTAGCGGAAGGGCCGCTACGAACACCGGGGAGCTGTTTTTT	CASTLSHSGISGRAATNTGELFF
TRBJ2-7	.	TRBD2	TRBV6-1	TGTGCCAGCATTGAATTAGCGGGAGGGATTCTATACGAGCAGTACTTC	CASIELAGGILYEQYF
TRBJ1-1	.	.	TRBV11-3	TGTGCCAACAGCTTTGGTTTTCTGAACACTGAAGCTTTCTTT	CANSFGFLNTEAFF
TRBJ2-3	.	TRBD2	TRBV9	TGTGCCAGCAGTGACGGGACTAGAGGTACCACAGATACGCAGTATTTT	CASSDGTRGTTDTQYF
TRBJ2-3	.	.	TRBV7-3	TGTGTCAGCAGCCGAGGGGGCACAGATACGCAGTATTTT	CVSSRGGTDTQYF
TRBJ2-1	.	TRBD2	TRBV4-2	TGTGTCAGCAGCCAAGTCCGAGCGGGAGGGACCTACAATGAGCAGTTCTTC	CVSSQVRAGGTYNEQFF
TRBJ2-1	.	.	TRBV20-1	TGTAGTGCTGACTCAGGGAGGGGGCCGTGGAATGAGCAGTTCTTC	CSADSGRGPWNEQFF
TRBJ1-1	.	.	TRBV28	TGTGCCAGCAGTTTATCCGGGACGGCGAGACCTGAAGTTTTCTTT	CASSLSGTARPEVFF
TRBJ2-1	.	TRBD2	TRBV20-1	TGCAGTGTTAGGGAGGACGGGGGGGGTTCCTACAATGAGCAGTTCTTC	CSVREDGGGSYNEQFF
TRBJ1-1	.	.	TRBV6-1	TGTGCCTGCGAGGGTCCCGGGGCTGAAGCTTTCTTT	CACEGPGAEAFF
TRBJ2-7	.	.	TRBV12-3/TRBV12-4	TGTGCCAGCAGTTTCCGGGGCTACGTGCAGTACTTT	CASSFRGYVQYF
TRBJ1-1	.	.	TRBV18	TGTGCCGGCTCACCCTCGGGAGTGAACACTGAAGCTTTCTTT	CAGSPSGVNTEAFF
TRBJ1-1	.	.	TRBV29-1	TGCAGCGTGGGGCCGGGGGGGGTCAAAAACACTGAAGCTTTCTTT	CSVGPGGVKNTEAFF
TRBJ1-5	.	.	TRBV20-1	TGCAGTGCTAGGAGGGACCCCGACAATCAGCCCCAGCATTTT	CSARRDPDNQPQHF
TRBJ1-3	.	.	TRBV11-2	TGTGCCAGCAGCCTAGAGGGATACTTCTCTGGAAACAACATATATTTT	CASSLEGYFSGNNIYF